The 32 T cell receptor beta chains below were found in one sample sequenced in a study of beta chain features in type 1 diabetes. The isolated RNA, all of it, was reverse transcribed, so expressed TCRB transcripts were what got sequenced. The data were produced by immunoSEQ multiplex PCR, yet TCRdb's version contains in-frame clones alone and is incomplete. Of 150,000 or so clones listed, 7% to 10% were seen once; the top ten hold about 2.5%. Sequenced input: central memory CD4+ T cells from blood. These receptor sequences come from a woman aged 18-35 years in good health.

CDR3 bases: TGCAGCACCCGGCTTCAGGGTCTCGACACTGAAGCTTTCTTT. Residues: CSTRLQGLDTEAFF. The chain employs TRBV29-1 and TRBJ1-1; possible D gene TRBD1, 5 bases. The CDR3 runs 14 residues. Germline CDR1 and CDR2: SQVTM and ANQGSEA. The V and J ends lost 8 bases and 3 bases respectively, with 19 bases between them.

The CDR3 bases are TGTGCAAGTCGCTGGAGCGCCCGCCCGATGGAGCAGTACTTC. As protein: CASRWSARPMEQYF. The rearrangement joins TRBV12-2 to TRBJ2-7; the table assigns TRBD2, which was not confirmed against the DNA. TRBV12-2 is termed a pseudogene. This CDR3 is built from 14 residues.

This clone was counted a few times. CDR3 loop: CASSPRTVYSSYEQYF. CDR3 nucleotide sequence: TGTGCCAGCAGCCCCCGGACAGTTTATAGCTCCTACGAGCAGTACTTC. This chain connects TRBV9 to TRBJ2-7; a weak D match, TRBD1 (6 bases). The CDR3 consists of 16 residues. The germline V gene encodes CDR1 SGDLS and CDR2 YYNGEE. Trimming removed 4 bases from V and 0 bases from J, with 17 bases in between. The full variable domain, with the rest looked up from reference TRBV9 and TRBJ2-7, is DSGVTQTPKHLITATGQRVTLRCSPRSGDLSVYWYQQSLDQGLQFLIQYYNGEERAKGNILERFSAQQFPDLHSELNLSSLELGDSALYFCASSPRTVYSSYEQYFGPGTRLTVT.

This clone was detected only once. The rearrangement uses TRBV4-2 and TRBJ2-3, with TRBD1 matching 7 bases. V lost 1 base, J lost 2 bases, and 6 bases stayed unmatched. The length of the CDR3 is 16 residues. In germline, CDR1 is LGHNA, CDR2 YNFKEQ. CDR3 sequence: CASSQVGTETTDTQYF. The CDR3 DNA is TGTGCCAGCAGCCAAGTTGGGACAGAGACCACAGATACGCAGTATTTT.

V usage is TRBV6-5 and J usage is TRBJ1-5; 8 positions agree with TRBD1. V dropped 6 bases and J dropped 7; count of bases not matched to a gene: 8. The CDR3 is made up of 14 amino acids. Germline V gene lookup returns CDR1 MNHEY and CDR2 SVGAGI. The CDR3 region has the DNA TGTGCCAGCAGCCGAAGACAGGGGTCCCAGCCCCAGCATTTT. Its translation is CASSRRQGSQPQHF.

In its sample, this clone was seen a few times. V usage is TRBV19 and J usage is TRBJ2-5, with D maybe TRBD1 (6 bases). CDR3 length: 13 residues. CDR1 and CDR2 from the germline V gene are LNHDA and SQIVND (reference sequence). The V end was cut by 4 bases, the J end by 4 bases, with 10 bases between. The CDR3 bases are TGTGCCAGTAGTAGGGGACACCGAGAGACCCAGTACTTC. Its protein product is CASSRGHRETQYF.

Only a few counts were recorded for this clone. This sequence joins TRBV6-5 and TRBJ2-7; TRBD1 is a possible D gene (5 bases). The germline CDR1 and CDR2 sequences are MNHEY and SVGAGI. V was cut by 6 bases and J by 3 bases, with 12 bases left in between. The CDR3 runs to 13 residues. The DNA of the CDR3 is TGTGCCAGCAGCGACAGCTCCAGCTACGAGCAGTACTTC. This translates into CASSDSSSYEQYF.

The chain's CDR3 is CASSPQGAQETQYF. In DNA, the CDR3 is TGTGCCAGCAGCCCACAGGGGGCCCAAGAGACCCAGTACTTC. This chain links TRBV7-2 with TRBJ2-5, with TRBD1 matching 9 bases. Germline V CDR1 and CDR2: SGHTA, FQGNSA. The CDR3 has 14 amino acids. J gave up 1 base and V 5 bases, and 2 bases lay outside the gene matches.

The sample holds a few counts of this clone. The chain employs TRBV11-2 and TRBJ2-4; 10 bases are a match to TRBD2. Germline lookup yields CDR1 SGHAT and CDR2 FQNNGV. The CDR3 contains 18 residues. Trimming took 1 base from V and 5 from J; bases not matched to a gene: 11. Here the CDR3 reads CASSLGLAGVLSQNIQYF. As DNA, the CDR3 is TGTGCCAGCAGCTTAGGACTAGCGGGTGTCCTTTCTCAAAACATTCAGTACTTC. Based on the CDR3 plus reference TRBV11-2 and TRBJ2-4, the full variable domain is EAGVAQSPRYKIIEKRQSVAFWCNPISGHATLYWYQQILGQGPKLLIQFQNNGVVDDSQLPKDRFSAERLKGVDSTLKIQPAKLEDSAVYLCASSLGLAGVLSQNIQYFGAGTRLSVL.

CDR3 loop: CASTPAGGYNEQFF. The CDR3 region has the DNA TGTGCCAGCACGCCAGCGGGGGGTTACAATGAGCAGTTCTTC. The chain carries TRBV2 and TRBJ2-1; 9 bases align to TRBD2. The CDR3 contains 14 residues. Germline V lookup: CDR1 SNHLY, CDR2 FYNNEI. Trimming took 7 bases from V and 4 from J; bases not matched to a gene: 5.

This clone turned up a few times. The V and J genes are TRBV15 and TRBJ2-3, with 13 bases fitting TRBD2. This CDR3 region has 19 residues. The germline gives CDR1 LNHNV, CDR2 YYDKDF (reference sequence). V lost 0 bases and J lost 3; bases outside the gene matches: 9. The CDR3 DNA follows: TGTGCCACCAGCAGAGAAGGGACTAGCGGGGAAGAGGGTACAGATACGCAGTATTTT. Protein sequence: CATSREGTSGEEGTDTQYF.

The CDR3 is CAWSGTSVRDTQYF. DNA of the CDR3: TGTGCCTGGAGTGGGACTAGCGTCAGAGATACGCAGTATTTT. J is TRBJ2-3 and V is TRBV30; 9 bases line up with TRBD2. The CDR3 has 14 amino acids. Trimming removed 1 base from V and 5 bases from J; junction bases left unmatched: 4. The germline V gene encodes CDR1 GTSNPN and CDR2 SVGIG (reference sequence).

J is TRBJ2-5 and V is TRBV7-9, with 13 bases identical to TRBD2. Looked up from germline, CDR1 is SEHNR and CDR2 is FQNEAQ (reference sequence). This CDR3 comprises 18 residues. V lost 5 bases to trimming and J lost 6 bases; unmatched junction nucleotides: 15. The CDR3 DNA sequence: TGTGCCAGCAGCCAAGATTTACTAGCGGGGGGGGGCATGAAGACCCAGTACTTC. It is translated as CASSQDLLAGGGMKTQYF.

A few counts support this clone. This rearrangement joins TRBV18 to TRBJ1-3, with D unclear. From germline, CDR1 is KGHSH and CDR2 LQKENI. This CDR3 is built from 16 residues. V dropped 3 bases and J dropped 0 bases, with 12 bases sitting between them. In DNA form, the CDR3 reads TGTGCCAGCTCACCTTCCGGGGAGTCCTCTGGAAACACCATATATTTT. Translation gives CASSPSGESSGNTIYF.

This clone showed up many times. The rearrangement joins TRBV15 to TRBJ2-5; D is perhaps TRBD1 (6 bases). Looked up from germline, CDR1 is LNHNV and CDR2 is YYDKDF (reference sequence). The ends were cut back, 3 bases at V and 5 bases at J, with 16 bases in the middle. The CDR3 is made up of 15 amino acids. The DNA of the CDR3 is TGTGCCACCAGCAGCCCCCTGGGGGCACGGGAGACCCAGTACTTC. Translated, it gives CATSSPLGARETQYF.

This clone occurred a few times. CDR3 sequence (DNA): TGTGCCAGCAGCCTCGAAGACAGGGAAGAGACCCAGTACTTC. Protein: CASSLEDREETQYF. The chain combines TRBV5-4 with TRBJ2-5; 7 bases fit TRBD1. The germline CDR1 and CDR2 sequences are SGHNT and YYREEE (reference sequence). The CDR3 totals 14 residues. Germline trimming cut 4 bases from V and 3 bases from J; bases unmatched to any gene: 6.

The rearrangement joins TRBV30 to TRBJ2-7; TRBD2 matches at 7 bases. The CDR3 contains 15 residues. Trimming cost V 4 bases and J 0 bases; bases outside gene matches: 9. Per the germline V gene, CDR1 is GTSNPN and CDR2 is SVGIG (reference sequence). The CDR3 bases are TGTGCCTGGAAAAATAGCGGGCTTAGCTCCTACGAGCAGTACTTC. Translating gives CAWKNSGLSSYEQYF.

This clone showed up just a few times. The chain couples TRBV10-3 to TRBJ2-2; no reliable D call. V was cut by 0 bases and J by 6 bases, with 11 bases left in between. CDR3 size: 15 residues. Germline values: CDR1 ENHRY, CDR2 SYGVKD. CDR3 in DNA: TGTGCCATCAGTGAGTCGATACTAAGGTCCGGGGAGCTGTTTTTT. This codes for CAISESILRSGELFF.

Only a few counts were recorded for this clone. J is TRBJ2-5 and V is TRBV6-6, with 8 bases aligning to TRBD1. J lost 5 bases, V lost 2 bases, and 4 bases had no gene match. CDR1 is MNHNY, CDR2 SVGAGI, per germline (reference sequence). This CDR3 has 14 amino acids. The CDR3 loop reads CASSYTGGTETQYF. In nucleotides, the CDR3 is TGTGCCAGCAGTTACACAGGGGGTACTGAGACCCAGTACTTC.

The genes are TRBV11-2 and TRBJ2-7, with TRBD1 identical over 9 bases. The CDR3 is 14 amino acids. Germline V CDR1 and CDR2: SGHAT, FQNNGV. Unmatched junction bases numbered 7, after V lost 3 bases and J lost 7 bases. The CDR3 DNA reads TGTGCCAGCAGCTTCGGACAGGGGACGGGGGAGCAGTACTTC. Translating gives CASSFGQGTGEQYF.

This clone was counted only a few times. The J gene is TRBJ1-2, the V gene TRBV30, with D possibly TRBD1 on 6 matching bases. Trimming cost V 3 bases and J 7 bases, with 15 bases left between them. CDR3 length: 13 residues. Germline CDR1 and CDR2: GTSNPN and SVGIG (reference sequence). This CDR3 is CAWRQQGVSGYTF. CDR3 nucleotide sequence: TGTGCCTGGAGACAACAGGGAGTATCTGGCTACACCTTC.

Only a few counts were recorded for this clone. This chain joins TRBV7-2 and TRBJ1-1, with D possibly matching TRBD1 (5 bases). CDR1 SGHTA and CDR2 FQGNSA come from the germline V gene. There are 17 residues in the CDR3. The germline V and J ends were trimmed by 5 bases and 0 bases, with 19 bases remaining between them. Here the CDR3 DNA reads TGTGCCAGCAGCAGTTTAGAGGGGAGGTTCATGAACACTGAAGCTTTCTTT. Residues: CASSSLEGRFMNTEAFF.

V and J are TRBV11-2 and TRBJ1-2; no reliable D call. V gave up 1 base and J gave up 3 bases, with 9 bases separating them. Germline V gene sequence: CDR1 SGHAT, CDR2 FQNNGV. This CDR3 region has 14 residues. The DNA of the CDR3 is TGTGCCAGCAGCTTAGTGTGGGGAGACTATGGCTACACCTTC. Protein sequence: CASSLVWGDYGYTF.

This chain connects TRBV6-5 to TRBJ1-3; D remains unclear. Between the trimmed V and J ends, which lost 0 bases and 1 base, there was a span of 10 bases. The germline V gene encodes CDR1 MNHEY and CDR2 SVGAGI. CDR3 length equals 16 residues. The CDR3 nucleotides are TGTGCCAGCAGTTACTCCAAGTATCAGTCTGGAAACACCATATATTTT. The encoded protein is CASSYSKYQSGNTIYF.

The chain has TRBV6-1 and TRBJ1-1; possibly TRBD1 for D (6 bases). Germline loops: CDR1 MNHNS, CDR2 SASEGT. V dropped 2 bases and J dropped 4 bases, with 11 bases sitting between them. The CDR3 contains 14 residues. The CDR3 nucleotides read TGTGCCAGCAGTGAACTCACAGGGCCCACTGAAGCTTTCTTT. This encodes CASSELTGPTEAFF.

This clone was observed a handful of times. The chain is built from TRBV29-1 and TRBJ1-2; 8 nucleotides line up with TRBD1. There are 13 residues in the CDR3. Looked up from germline, CDR1 is SQVTM and CDR2 is ANQGSEA. The J segment lost 5 bases and the V segment lost 8 bases, leaving 10 bases of the junction unmatched. CDR3: CSFRDRNSYGYTF. The CDR3 coding sequence is TGCAGCTTTCGGGACAGGAACTCTTATGGCTACACCTTC.

This clone was picked up a small number of times. The chain combines TRBV30 with TRBJ1-3, with 9 bases that match TRBD1. The V and J ends lost 5 bases and 5 bases, in that order; junction bases with no gene match: 1. Looked up from germline, CDR1 is GTSNPN and CDR2 is SVGIG (reference sequence). The CDR3 is 12 amino acids. This CDR3 is CAWGTGRNTIYF. The DNA for the CDR3 is TGTGCCTGGGGGACAGGGAGAAACACCATATATTTT.

This clone was recorded a few times. The chain uses TRBV7-2 and TRBJ2-5; 9 bases map to TRBD2. V lost 2 bases, J lost 5 bases, and 3 bases stayed unmatched. The CDR3 totals 14 residues. CDR1 is SGHTA and CDR2 is FQGNSA in the germline V gene. CDR3 coding DNA: TGTGCCAGCAGCTTAAGGAGCGGGAGGGAGACCCAGTACTTC. Its protein is CASSLRSGRETQYF.

The chain joins TRBV7-3 to TRBJ2-2, with D perhaps matching TRBD2 (6 bases). Trimming took off 5 bases at V and 6 bases at J, with 19 bases between the two ends. The CDR3 is made up of 16 amino acids. The germline gives CDR1 SGHTA, CDR2 FQGTGA. In DNA form, the CDR3 reads TGTGCCAGCAGCCCCACGGCCGCCGGGGGTTCCGGGGAGCTGTTTTTT. This sequence encodes CASSPTAAGGSGELFF.

The chain is built from TRBV7-2 and TRBJ2-7; 10 positions match TRBD1. Germline V gives CDR1 SGHTA, CDR2 FQGNSA. This CDR3 comprises 16 residues. Trimming cost V 4 bases and J 6 bases; bases outside gene matches: 12. The CDR3 is CASSSPAGQGGSEQYF. The CDR3 DNA reads TGTGCCAGCAGCTCCCCGGCAGGACAGGGGGGGAGCGAGCAGTACTTC. The complete variable domain, with remaining parts taken from reference TRBV7-2 and TRBJ2-7, reads GAGVSQSPSNKVTEKGKDVELRCDPISGHTALYWYRQSLGQGLEFLIYFQGNSAPDKSGLPSDRFSAERTGGSVSTLTIQRTQQEDSAVYLCASSSPAGQGGSEQYFGPGTRLTVT.

The gene calls are TRBV14 and TRBJ2-7; D is undetermined. The length of the CDR3 is 12 residues. Trimming pared 4 bases from V and 1 base from J, leaving 5 bases between. The germline CDR1 and CDR2 sequences are SGHDN and FVKESK. The CDR3 sequence is CASSPVSYEQYF. CDR3 nucleotide sequence: TGTGCCAGCAGCCCGGTTTCCTACGAGCAGTACTTC.

The rearrangement joins TRBV4-3 to TRBJ1-6; the D is unclear. Trimming left V 1 base short and J 10 bases short, with 8 bases between. Germline V gene lookup returns CDR1 LGHNA and CDR2 YSLEER. CDR3 length: 13 amino acids. The CDR3 reads CASSQGLSSPLHF. CDR3 nucleotides: TGCGCCAGCAGCCAAGGTCTCTCGTCACCCCTCCACTTT.